This entry lists 27 T cell receptor beta chains sequenced from one sample in a study of cytomegalovirus exposure and HLA in healthy donors (dated by TCRdb to 2016 to 2017). Libraries were constructed by the immunoSEQ multiplex PCR assay. For the multiplex PCR, a mixture combining 60 forward primers for TCR Vbeta segments and 13 reverse primers for TCR Jbeta segments was used. Sourced from immuneACCESS, this table was stored by TCRdb with only in-frame sequences that have V and J called. A share of the clones is absent; for the studies checked, an unresolved V gene accounts for under half, and the remainder has no known explanation. For this sample there are approximately 150,000 clones; 81% appear just once. In total, the top ten clones hold around 14% of the sample. Material: PBMCs. The receptors here all came from a woman in her 50s in good health and CMV-seronegative.

The CDR3 spells CASSPGTWGLSEAFF. CDR3 coding DNA: TGTGCCAGTAGTCCCGGTACGTGGGGACTTTCTGAAGCTTTCTTT. The chain links TRBV19 to TRBJ1-1; perhaps TRBD1 as D (5 bases). The ends were cut back, 5 bases at V and 6 bases at J, with 19 bases in the middle. Germline CDR1 is LNHDA and CDR2 is SQIVND (reference sequence). This CDR3 comprises 15 residues.

This CDR3 is CASSRAGSTEAFF. The CDR3 DNA reads as TGTGCCAGCAGCCGCGCGGGGAGCACTGAAGCTTTCTTT. The chain joins TRBV7-2 to TRBJ1-1; D uncertain. The V gene's germline CDR1 is SGHTA and CDR2 FQGNSA. The V end lost 5 bases, the J end lost 4 bases, and 11 bases lay between the germline ends. There are 13 residues in the CDR3.

The V call is TRBV27, the J call TRBJ2-6; TRBD1 aligns across 7 bases. Germline CDR1 reads MNHEY; CDR2 reads SMNVEV (reference sequence). Unmatched junction bases numbered 4, after V lost 7 bases and J lost 1 base. This CDR3 spans 15 amino acids. The CDR3 is CASTRQGSGANVLTF. CDR3 DNA sequence: TGTGCCAGCACCCGACAGGGATCTGGGGCCAACGTCCTGACTTTC.

V is TRBV18 and J is TRBJ1-2; possible D gene TRBD1, 6 bases. Germline V gives CDR1 KGHSH, CDR2 LQKENI. This CDR3 comprises 14 residues. Trimming left V 3 bases short and J 5 bases short, with 13 bases between. CDR3 protein: CASSPRTDFYGYTF. The CDR3 DNA reads as TGTGCCAGCTCACCTAGGACAGATTTTTATGGCTACACCTTC. The whole variable domain, remainder taken from reference TRBV18 and TRBJ1-2, is NAGVMQNPRHLVRRRGQEARLRCSPMKGHSHVYWYRQLPEEGLKFMVYLQKENIIDESGMPKERFSAEFPKEGPSILRIQQVVRGDSAAYFCASSPRTDFYGYTFGSGTRLTVV.

Details on this clone: The junction departs from the called germline gene at one end, perhaps through a read error. CDR3 loop: CASSLAQKNTGELFF. CDR3 coding DNA: TGTGCCAGCAGCCTAGCGCAGAAAAACACCGGGGAGCTGTTTTTT. The rearrangement links TRBV7-9 to TRBJ2-2, with TRBD2 as a possible D gene (6 bases). In germline, CDR1 is SEHNR, CDR2 FQNEAQ (reference sequence). The CDR3 length is 15 residues.

The V call is TRBV12-5, the J call TRBJ2-7; perhaps TRBD2 as D (6 bases). V was shortened by 5 bases and J by 4 bases, with 12 bases between the two germline ends. Looked up from germline, CDR1 is LGHNT and CDR2 is FRNRAP. This CDR3 has 13 amino acids. CDR3 nucleotides: TGTGCTAGTGGTGTTTTTGGGGGGTACGAGCAGTACTTC. This translates into CASGVFGGYEQYF.

This clone was picked up a small number of times. This sequence joins TRBV4-2 and TRBJ2-1, with 9 bases identical to TRBD2. V lost 0 bases and J lost 10; bases outside the gene matches: 7. The length of the CDR3 is 15 residues. The germline V gene has CDR1 LGHNA and CDR2 YNFKEQ. The DNA of the CDR3 is TGTGCCAGCAGCCAAGATCGACTAGCGGACAGGGAGCAGTTCTTC. It is translated as CASSQDRLADREQFF.

This rearrangement joins TRBV29-1 to TRBJ2-1, with 7 bases aligning to TRBD2. The V gene end was trimmed by 3 bases and the J gene end by 5 bases; junction bases not matched to a gene: 7. CDR1 and CDR2 from the germline V gene are SQVTM and ANQGSEA. The CDR3 is 14 amino acids. The CDR3 coding sequence is TGCAGCGTTGATGGGCGGCTAGCGGACAATGAGCAGTTCTTC. This sequence encodes CSVDGRLADNEQFF.

The gene calls are TRBV2 and TRBJ2-3, with D unresolved. The CDR3 runs 13 residues. Germline CDR1 reads SNHLY; CDR2 reads FYNNEI. V shed 5 bases and J shed 6 bases, with 12 bases lying between them. The CDR3, as DNA: TGTGCCAGCAGTCTTTCCCCGTTGGATACGCAGTATTTT. It translates to CASSLSPLDTQYF.

The V and J genes are TRBV28 and TRBJ2-3; the match to TRBD1 covers 11 bases. Germline V gives CDR1 MDHEN, CDR2 SYDVKM. This CDR3 region has 14 residues. V lost 6 bases to trimming and J lost 6 bases; unmatched junction nucleotides: 5. The CDR3 loop reads CASSGQGAWDTQYF. For the CDR3, the DNA is TGTGCCAGCAGCGGACAGGGGGCTTGGGATACGCAGTATTTT.

This chain joins TRBV7-6 and TRBJ2-3; 8 nucleotides agree with TRBD2. Unmatched junction bases numbered 5, after V lost 4 bases and J lost 5 bases. CDR3 length: 14 residues. The germline CDR1 and CDR2 sequences are SGHVS and FNYEAQ. DNA for the CDR3: TGTGCCAGCAGCTCGGGGGGGTTTAGAGATACGCAGTATTTT. This sequence encodes CASSSGGFRDTQYF.

As concerns this clone: Other DNA variants within this sample encode the same CDR3. The rearrangement joins TRBV5-6 to TRBJ1-2; TRBD1 agrees at 10 bases. The CDR3 length is 16 residues. CDR1 and CDR2 from the germline V gene are SGHDT and YYEEEE. With V trimmed by 5 bases and J by 7 bases, 14 bases remained unmatched. This CDR3 reads CASSLQAGQGISGYTF. Here the CDR3 DNA reads TGTGCCAGCAGTTTACAAGCGGGACAGGGGATTTCTGGCTACACCTTC.

The V gene is TRBV18, the J gene TRBJ1-5; D not certain. V was trimmed by 6 bases and J by 4 bases, leaving 22 bases between them. CDR3 length: 17 residues. Germline lookup yields CDR1 KGHSH and CDR2 LQKENI. The CDR3 reads CASSPNRVTIRNQPQHF. The CDR3 nucleotides are TGTGCCAGCTCTCCTAACCGGGTCACAATCCGGAATCAGCCCCAGCATTTT.

The chain has TRBV7-8 and TRBJ2-1, with TRBD2 identical over 11 bases. The CDR3 runs to 17 residues. The germline gives CDR1 SGHVS, CDR2 FQNEAQ. V trimming: 5 bases; J trimming: 6 bases; junction bases outside the gene matches: 12. In nucleotides, the CDR3 is TGTGCCAGCAGCGCTATTGGGTCTACTAGCGGGAGCAATGAGCAGTTCTTC. It translates to CASSAIGSTSGSNEQFF.

In this sample, this clone turned up once. One end of the junction is discordant with germline, which a read error may explain. The rearrangement links TRBV4-1 to TRBJ2-7; a weak D match, TRBD2 (5 bases). Per germline, CDR1 MGHRA and CDR2 YSYEKL. There are 15 residues in the CDR3. The CDR3 region has the DNA TGCGCCAGCAGCCACCCTGGACTGAACTCCTACGGGCAGTACTTC. Amino acid sequence: CASSHPGLNSYGQYF.

The chain links TRBV6-1 to TRBJ1-2, with 8 bases aligning to TRBD1. Trimming at V came to 5 bases and at J to 3 bases, leaving 8 bases not matched to a gene. The CDR3 covers 15 residues. Germline CDR1 is MNHNS and CDR2 is SASEGT. The CDR3 coding sequence is TGTGCCAGCAGTTCGTTCACAGGGGGTGACTATGGCTACACCTTC. As protein: CASSSFTGGDYGYTF.

The V gene is TRBV5-6, the J gene TRBJ2-7, with D maybe TRBD1 (5 bases). Germline lookup yields CDR1 SGHDT and CDR2 YYEEEE. Trimming stripped 4 bases from V and 3 bases from J, with 8 bases between. The CDR3 loop spans 12 amino acids. In DNA form, the CDR3 reads TGTGCCAGCAGCGCTGACAGCTACGAGCAGTACTTC. This gives the protein CASSADSYEQYF.

In its sample, this clone was seen a few times. The chain combines TRBV7-2 with TRBJ1-2; TRBD1 is a possible D gene (6 bases). Germline V lookup: CDR1 SGHTA, CDR2 FQGNSA. V was cut by 0 bases and J by 8 bases, with 13 bases left in between. The CDR3 runs 14 residues. This CDR3 is CASSLAGQYSGYTF. For the CDR3, the DNA is TGTGCCAGCAGCTTAGCTGGACAGTACTCGGGCTACACCTTC. The full variable domain, rest sourced from reference TRBV7-2 and TRBJ1-2, is GAGVSQSPSNKVTEKGKDVELRCDPISGHTALYWYRQSLGQGLEFLIYFQGNSAPDKSGLPSDRFSAERTGGSVSTLTIQRTQQEDSAVYLCASSLAGQYSGYTFGSGTRLTVV.

In its sample, this clone was seen a few times. The chain uses TRBV27 and TRBJ2-7, with D uncertain. The ends were cut back, 5 bases at V and 2 bases at J, with 13 bases in the middle. Germline V gives CDR1 MNHEY, CDR2 SMNVEV (reference sequence). This CDR3 comprises 14 residues. DNA of the CDR3: TGTGCCAGCAGTAAGACTGAAACCGCCTACGAGCAGTACTTC. It yields the protein CASSKTETAYEQYF.

V and J are TRBV10-3 and TRBJ1-1, with D perhaps matching TRBD1 (6 bases). The V gene's germline CDR1 is ENHRY and CDR2 SYGVKD. The CDR3 contains 13 residues. V shed 3 bases and J shed 3 bases, with 8 bases lying between them. Here the CDR3 reads CAISEDRYTEAFF. CDR3 DNA: TGTGCCATCAGTGAAGACAGGTACACTGAAGCTTTCTTT.

The DNA for the CDR3 is TGTGCCAGTAAACCAAGCGTTTCGGGACACCTCCGCTACGAGCAGTACTTC. It specifies CASKPSVSGHLRYEQYF. The V call is TRBV2, the J call TRBJ2-7, with D possibly TRBD1 on 6 matching bases. Germline V gene lookup returns CDR1 SNHLY and CDR2 FYNNEI. Trimming took 9 bases from V and 3 from J, leaving 27 bases between them. The CDR3 length is 17 residues.

A note on this clone: At one of its ends the junction is not consistent with the germline gene, which may arise from a read error. The chain couples TRBV19 to TRBJ2-1; 10 nucleotides match TRBD2. This CDR3 comprises 14 residues. Germline CDR1 and CDR2: LNHDA and SQIVND (reference sequence). CDR3 nucleotide sequence: TGTGCCAGTGCGCTGCTACTAGCGGGAAATGAGCAATTCTTC. Protein: CASALLLAGNEQFF.

The J gene is TRBJ2-5, the V gene TRBV18, with 8 bases fitting TRBD1. This CDR3 comprises 15 residues. V lost 2 bases and J lost 7; bases outside the gene matches: 9. CDR1 is KGHSH, CDR2 LQKENI, per germline. DNA of the CDR3: TGTGCCAGCTCACCAAGGACAGGGCCGTCCGGGACCCAGTACTTC. Translating it yields CASSPRTGPSGTQYF.

The count of this clone is one. The CDR3 loop reads CASRLAPGTEAFF. The CDR3 coding sequence is TGTGCCAGCCGCCTGGCCCCGGGCACTGAAGCTTTCTTT. The J gene is TRBJ1-1, the V gene TRBV2; D is unresolved. Trimming stripped 8 bases from V and 4 bases from J, with 14 bases between. Germline CDR1 reads SNHLY; CDR2 reads FYNNEI. This CDR3 is built from 13 residues.

In this sample, this clone turned up once. The chain recombines TRBV6-1 with TRBJ2-7; TRBD2 matches at 9 bases. Looked up from germline, CDR1 is MNHNS and CDR2 is SASEGT. The CDR3 length is 15 residues. Trimming removed 4 bases from V and 0 bases from J; junction bases left unmatched: 4. CDR3 in amino acids: CASSVTSGISYEQYF. CDR3 DNA sequence: TGTGCCAGCAGTGTGACTAGCGGAATCTCCTACGAGCAGTACTTC.

This sequence joins TRBV11-3 and TRBJ1-1; 7 nucleotides line up with TRBD1. Trimming at V came to 3 bases and at J to 0 bases, leaving 4 bases not matched to a gene. This CDR3 contains 15 residues. Germline lookup yields CDR1 SGHNT and CDR2 YENEEA. DNA for the CDR3: TGTGCCAGCAGCTTGTCCGGGACAGTGAACACTGAAGCTTTCTTT. Protein: CASSLSGTVNTEAFF. The variable domain in full, with the rest retrieved from reference TRBV11-3 and TRBJ1-1, is EAGVVQSPRYKIIEKKQPVAFWCNPISGHNTLYWYLQNLGQGPELLIRYENEEAVDDSQLPKDRFSAERLKGVDSTLKIQPAELGDSAVYLCASSLSGTVNTEAFFGQGTRLTVV.

This clone was observed a single time. The genes are TRBV9 and TRBJ2-1; 11 bases agree with TRBD1. Per the germline V gene, CDR1 is SGDLS and CDR2 is YYNGEE. CDR3 length: 16 amino acids. The V gene end was trimmed by 3 bases and the J gene end by 3 bases; junction bases not matched to a gene: 5. The CDR3 DNA sequence: TGTGCCAGCAGCGCCCCCGGGACAGGGGGCTACAATGAGCAGTTCTTC. Translated: CASSAPGTGGYNEQFF.